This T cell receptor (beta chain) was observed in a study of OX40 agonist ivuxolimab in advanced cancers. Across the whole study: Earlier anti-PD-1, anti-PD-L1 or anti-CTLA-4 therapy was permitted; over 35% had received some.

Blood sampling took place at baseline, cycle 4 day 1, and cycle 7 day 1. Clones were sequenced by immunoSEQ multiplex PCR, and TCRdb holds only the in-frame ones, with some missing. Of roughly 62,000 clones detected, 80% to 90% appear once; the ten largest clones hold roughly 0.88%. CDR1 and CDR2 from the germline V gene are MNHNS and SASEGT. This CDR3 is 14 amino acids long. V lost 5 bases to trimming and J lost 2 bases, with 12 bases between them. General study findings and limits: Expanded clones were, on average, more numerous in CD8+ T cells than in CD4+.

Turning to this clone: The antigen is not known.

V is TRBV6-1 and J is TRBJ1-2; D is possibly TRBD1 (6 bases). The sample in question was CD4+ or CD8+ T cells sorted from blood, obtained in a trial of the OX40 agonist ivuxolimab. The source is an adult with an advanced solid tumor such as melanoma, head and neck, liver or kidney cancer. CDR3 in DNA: TGTGCCAGCAGTAGGGGGGGGGCAAACTATGGCTACACCTTC. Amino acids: CASSRGGANYGYTF.